These 24 T cell receptor beta chains came from one sample sequenced in a study of tumor and adjacent non-tumor tissue in lung cancer. TCRbeta libraries were built with three rounds of nested PCR, modified from ARM-PCR. TCRdb reprocessed the multiplex PCR reads via MiXCR and lists one record per CDR3 protein. The table lists over 130,000 distinct CDR3 sequences, 66% of them singletons, with over 15% in the top ten. No cell sorting was done before RNA was extracted from the tissue. The specimen was lung tumor tissue. Receptors were obtained from a man aged 55 to 69 with small cell lung cancer.

As for this clonotype: At one end the junction does not follow the germline gene, possibly because of a read error. The V and J genes are TRBV10-2 and TRBJ2-1, with 10 bases identical to TRBD2. This CDR3 has 15 residues. CDR1 and CDR2 from the germline V gene are WSHSY and SAAADI. CDR3 coding DNA: TGCACCAGCTCCCTCATAGCGGGAGGCTACAATGAGCATTTCTTC. It specifies CTSSLIAGGYNEHFF.

The chain employs TRBV11-3 and TRBJ2-3; perhaps TRBD2 as D (6 bases). This CDR3 has 15 residues. The V end lost 5 bases, the J end lost 7 bases, and 19 bases lay between the germline ends. Germline loops: CDR1 SGHNT, CDR2 YENEEA. CDR3: CASSAGTASTNTQYF. CDR3 DNA sequence: TGTGCCAGCAGCGCCGGGACTGCTAGTACAAATACGCAGTATTTT.

This clonotype occurred many times. The rearrangement joins TRBV6-5 to TRBJ2-1; maybe TRBD2 (6 bases). V was clipped by 6 bases and J by 6 bases, with 15 bases between them. The CDR3 consists of 14 residues. The germline CDR1 and CDR2 sequences are MNHEY and SVGAGI. CDR3 amino acids: CASRPSGVLNEQFF. As DNA, the CDR3 is TGTGCCAGCAGACCGTCGGGAGTTCTCAATGAGCAGTTCTTC.

This clonotype is judged medium-sized. The V and J genes are TRBV11-2 and TRBJ1-2, with D possibly being TRBD1 (5 bases). This CDR3 comprises 16 residues. The germline V and J ends were trimmed by 1 base and 2 bases, with 14 bases remaining between them. Germline CDR1 and CDR2: SGHAT and FQNNGV. In DNA, the CDR3 is TGTGCCAGCAGCTTAGCCGGGACGAAACAAAACTATGGCTACACCTTC. It encodes CASSLAGTKQNYGYTF.

The chain carries TRBV5-6 and TRBJ2-2; 7 positions match TRBD1. Germline V CDR1 and CDR2: SGHDT, YYEEEE. The CDR3 spans 13 residues. The V segment lost 4 bases and the J segment 10 bases; nucleotides outside the gene matches: 7. Written as DNA, the CDR3 is TGTGCCAGCAGCCTCCTGACAGGGTTGGAGCTGTTTTTT. This gives the protein CASSLLTGLELFF.

Worth noting for this clonotype: One end of the junction is discordant with germline, which a read error may explain. V and J are TRBV5-6 and TRBJ2-3; D is possibly TRBD2 (5 bases). Germline V gene data show CDR1 as SGHDT and CDR2 as YYEEEE. The CDR3 has 13 amino acids. The CDR3 coding sequence is TGTACCAGCAGCTTGGTGGCGGGAGATACGCAGTATTTT. It translates to CTSSLVAGDTQYF.

Comment on this clonotype: A clone one base away is much larger, so this may be a read error. The CDR3: CASSRDGKTNEKLFF. CDR3 nucleotide sequence: TGTGCCAGCAGTCGTGACGGGAAAACTAATGAAAAACTGTTTTTT. The rearrangement joins TRBV6-6 to TRBJ1-4; no definite D call. The ends were cut back, 5 bases at V and 1 base at J, with 11 bases in the middle. Germline V gives CDR1 MNHNY, CDR2 SVGAGI (reference sequence). This CDR3 is built from 15 residues.

V is TRBV11-2 and J is TRBJ2-3; unclear D gene. The CDR3 is 13 residues long. In germline, CDR1 is SGHAT, CDR2 FQNNGV. The V and J ends lost 10 bases and 2 bases respectively, with 13 bases between them. The DNA of the CDR3 is TGTGCCATCAGGCGACAAGACACAGATACGCAGTATTTT. Translating gives CAIRRQDTDTQYF.

This clonotype was observed at least ten times. A read error is possible here, since a much larger clone lies one base away. This rearrangement joins TRBV28 to TRBJ1-2, with a tentative D call TRBD1 (6 bases). CDR1 is MDHEN, CDR2 SYDVKM, per germline. The CDR3 length is 13 residues. V was shortened by 4 bases and J by 2 bases, with 8 bases between the two germline ends. The CDR3 bases are TGTGCCAGCAGTTACGACAGGAACTATGGCTACACCTTC. Its protein product is CASSYDRNYGYTF.

The chain has TRBV5-1 and TRBJ2-2; 11 nucleotides align to TRBD2. The V segment lost 7 bases and the J segment 0 bases; nucleotides outside the gene matches: 8. The CDR3 runs to 17 residues. Germline V lookup: CDR1 SGHRS, CDR2 YFSETQ. This chain's CDR3 is CASGPGLAVTNTGELFF. The CDR3 DNA reads as TGCGCCAGCGGCCCGGGACTAGCGGTCACGAACACCGGGGAGCTGTTTTTT.

As concerns this clonotype: The junction departs from the called germline gene at one end, perhaps through a read error. This chain connects TRBV20-1 to TRBJ1-2; 9 nucleotides align to TRBD1. The CDR3 length is 14 residues. The V gene's germline CDR1 is DFQATT and CDR2 SNEGSKA (reference sequence). In nucleotides, the CDR3 is TGCAGTGCTCAAGCATCAACAGGGGGCCATGGCTACGCCTTC. As protein: CSAQASTGGHGYAF.

This clonotype was seen ten or more times. The CDR3 reads CSVEESGLGTGELFF. As DNA, the CDR3 is TGCAGCGTTGAAGAGAGCGGACTGGGCACCGGGGAGCTGTTTTTT. This sequence joins TRBV29-1 and TRBJ2-2, with a tentative D call TRBD2 (5 bases). This CDR3 contains 15 residues. The V gene lost 0 bases and the J gene lost 4 bases, with 12 bases spanning the gap. Germline V gene sequence: CDR1 SQVTM, CDR2 ANQGSEA.

Turning to this clonotype: With a much larger clone just one base away, this may be a read error. The gene calls are TRBV6-6 and TRBJ1-5; a possible D gene is TRBD1 (5 bases). Germline V CDR1 and CDR2: MNHNY, SVGAGI (reference sequence). The CDR3 length is 14 residues. As DNA, the CDR3 is TGTGTCAGCAGACTAGGTGAAGGGGTTCAGCCCCAGCATTTT. This codes for CVSRLGEGVQPQHF.

Remarks on this clonotype: Sequence at one end of the junction differs from germline and may be a read error. The J gene is TRBJ2-7, the V gene TRBV7-9; perhaps TRBD2 as D (6 bases). Germline V gene data show CDR1 as SEHNR and CDR2 as FQNEAQ (reference sequence). The CDR3 consists of 16 residues. CDR3 nucleotides: TGTGCCTGCAGCTCACGGGACTCTCCAAACGGCTACGAGCAGTACTTC. Protein: CACSSRDSPNGYEQYF.

This clonotype was counted only a few times. The chain joins TRBV12-3 or TRBV12-4 to TRBJ2-1, with D possibly TRBD2 on 6 matching bases. This CDR3 comprises 14 residues. Deletions cut 10 bases from V and 0 bases from J, with 13 bases between. CDR3 amino acids: CATRGGSSYNEQFF. CDR3 bases: TGTGCCACCCGGGGAGGTAGCTCCTACAATGAGCAGTTCTTC.

V is TRBV7-9 and J is TRBJ2-3, with 9 positions matching TRBD2. The CDR3 is 15 residues long. V was pared by 6 bases and J by 3 bases, with 7 bases of the junction left unmatched. Germline V gene sequence: CDR1 SEHNR, CDR2 FQNEAQ (reference sequence). The CDR3 is CASSFLAGVTDTQYF. As DNA, the CDR3 is TGTGCCAGCAGTTTCTTAGCGGGAGTAACAGATACGCAGTATTTT.

This clonotype turned up a few times. The chain recombines TRBV5-4 with TRBJ2-5; D is perhaps TRBD1 or TRBD2 (5 bases each). CDR3 length: 15 residues. Germline lookup yields CDR1 SGHNT and CDR2 YYREEE (reference sequence). V lost 4 bases, J lost 4 bases, and 17 bases lay in between. CDR3 sequence (DNA): TGTGCCAGCAGCCCTCCCGGGACCTTGGGAGAGACCCAGTACTTC. It is translated as CASSPPGTLGETQYF.

V gene TRBV11-2 combines with J gene TRBJ2-3, with D unclear. From germline, CDR1 is SGHAT and CDR2 FQNNGV. Trimming pared 3 bases from V and 2 bases from J, leaving 6 bases between. The CDR3 contains 13 residues. The CDR3 sequence: CASSFGNTDTQYF. CDR3 bases: TGTGCCAGCAGCTTCGGTAACACAGATACGCAGTATTTT.

This clonotype was recorded at least ten times. The chain employs TRBV6-1 and TRBJ2-7; tentatively, D is TRBD2 (6 bases). The CDR3 runs to 14 residues. CDR1 is MNHNS and CDR2 is SASEGT in the germline V gene. Trimming took 3 bases from V and 0 from J, leaving 9 bases between them. CDR3 loop: CASSDGDFSYEQYF. CDR3 bases: TGTGCCAGCAGTGATGGGGACTTCTCCTACGAGCAGTACTTC.

With regard to this clonotype: A junction boundary mismatches the germline segment, possibly from a read error. The V call is TRBV11-2, the J call TRBJ2-1; 7 bases line up with TRBD2. The germline V gene encodes CDR1 SGHAT and CDR2 FQNNGV. The CDR3 runs 14 residues. The CDR3 DNA sequence: TGTGCCAGCAGCGTCCTAGCGGCCTACAATAAGCAGTTCTTC. It codes for CASSVLAAYNKQFF.

A note on this clonotype: A single base separates this from a much larger clone, so it may be a read error. V and J are TRBV4-1 and TRBJ1-2; D uncertain. Germline V lookup: CDR1 MGHRA, CDR2 YSYEKL. There are 15 residues in the CDR3. The CDR3 DNA reads TGCGCCAGCAGCCCCCGTGAAGGCAGAGACTATGACTACACCTTC. Translated: CASSPREGRDYDYTF.

This chain links TRBV11-2 with TRBJ2-1; 7 bases are a match to TRBD2. V trimming: 8 bases; J trimming: 8 bases; junction bases outside the gene matches: 12. The germline V gene has CDR1 SGHAT and CDR2 FQNNGV. The CDR3 consists of 14 residues. The CDR3 bases are TGTGCCAGCGGGGGGATTAGCGGGTTCGATGAGCAGTTCTTC. Its translation is CASGGISGFDEQFF.

To note about this clonotype: The junction and the germline gene differ at one end; a read error may be behind it. The rearrangement uses TRBV12-3 or TRBV12-4 and TRBJ2-5; TRBD2 aligns across 7 bases. The CDR3 runs to 16 residues. In DNA form, the CDR3 reads TGTGCCAGCAGTTTTTTAAGTAGCGGGCGACAAGAGATCCAGTACTTC. It specifies CASSFLSSGRQEIQYF.

A note on this clonotype: Germline is not matched at one junction end, which may reflect a read error. The chain recombines TRBV6-1 with TRBJ2-5; 7 bases fit TRBD1. Germline CDR1 and CDR2: MNHNS and SASEGT. This CDR3 has 15 amino acids. CDR3: CASSPRDSVQETKYF. In DNA form, the CDR3 reads TGTGCCAGCAGTCCACGGGACAGTGTACAAGAGACCAAGTACTTC.